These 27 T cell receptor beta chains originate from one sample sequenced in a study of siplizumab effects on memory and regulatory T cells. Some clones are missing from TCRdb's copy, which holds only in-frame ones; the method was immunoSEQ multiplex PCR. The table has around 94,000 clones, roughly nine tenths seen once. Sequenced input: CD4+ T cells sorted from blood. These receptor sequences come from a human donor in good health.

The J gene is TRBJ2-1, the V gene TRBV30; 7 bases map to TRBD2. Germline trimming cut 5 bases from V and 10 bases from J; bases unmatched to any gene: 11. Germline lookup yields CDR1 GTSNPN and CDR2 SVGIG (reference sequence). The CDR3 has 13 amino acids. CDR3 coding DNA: TGTGCCTGGTCTAGCGGACCAAAAGAGGAGCAGTTCTTC. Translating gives CAWSSGPKEEQFF. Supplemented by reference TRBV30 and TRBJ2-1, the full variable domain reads SQTIHQWPATLVQPVGSPLSLECTVEGTSNPNLYWYRQAAGRGLQLLFYSVGIGQISSEVPQNLSASRPQDRQFILSSKKLLLSDSGFYLCAWSSGPKEEQFFGPGTRLTVL.

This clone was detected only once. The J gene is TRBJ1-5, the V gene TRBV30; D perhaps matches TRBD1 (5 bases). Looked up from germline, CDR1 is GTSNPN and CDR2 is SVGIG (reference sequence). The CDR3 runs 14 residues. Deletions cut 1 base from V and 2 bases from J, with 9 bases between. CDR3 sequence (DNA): TGTGCCTGGAGTGGGGGAGGGGGCAATCAGCCCCAGCATTTT. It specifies CAWSGGGGNQPQHF.

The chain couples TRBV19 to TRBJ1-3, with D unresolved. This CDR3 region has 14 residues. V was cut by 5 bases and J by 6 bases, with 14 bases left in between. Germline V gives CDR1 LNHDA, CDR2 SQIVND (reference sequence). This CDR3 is CASSRLTLANTIYF. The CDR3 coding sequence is TGTGCCAGTAGTCGATTGACCCTCGCAAACACCATATATTTT.

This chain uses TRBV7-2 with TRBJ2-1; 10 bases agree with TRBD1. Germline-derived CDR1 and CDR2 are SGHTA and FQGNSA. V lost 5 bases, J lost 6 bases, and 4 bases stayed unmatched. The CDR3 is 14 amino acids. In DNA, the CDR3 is TGTGCCAGCAGCAATCGACAGGGGGCCAATGAGCAGTTCTTC. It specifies CASSNRQGANEQFF. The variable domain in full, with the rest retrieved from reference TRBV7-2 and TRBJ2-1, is GAGVSQSPSNKVTEKGKDVELRCDPISGHTALYWYRQSLGQGLEFLIYFQGNSAPDKSGLPSDRFSAERTGGSVSTLTIQRTQQEDSAVYLCASSNRQGANEQFFGPGTRLTVL.

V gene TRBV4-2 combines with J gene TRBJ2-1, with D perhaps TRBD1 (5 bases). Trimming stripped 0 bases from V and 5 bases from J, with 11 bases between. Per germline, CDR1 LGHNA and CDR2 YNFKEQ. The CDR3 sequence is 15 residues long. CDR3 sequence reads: CASSQEGAINNEQFF. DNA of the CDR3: TGTGCCAGCAGCCAAGAAGGGGCCATAAACAATGAGCAGTTCTTC.

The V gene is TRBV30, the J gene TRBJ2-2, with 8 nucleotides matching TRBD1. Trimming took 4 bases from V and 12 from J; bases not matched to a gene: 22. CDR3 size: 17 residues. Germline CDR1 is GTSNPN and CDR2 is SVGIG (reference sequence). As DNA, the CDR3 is TGTGCCTGGACTCTTTTGGAATCAAGGACAGGGCATAGTAAGCTGTTTTTT. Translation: CAWTLLESRTGHSKLFF.

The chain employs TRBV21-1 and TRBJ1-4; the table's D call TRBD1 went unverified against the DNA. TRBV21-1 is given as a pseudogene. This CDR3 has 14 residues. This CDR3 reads CASSTQPIRGKLFF. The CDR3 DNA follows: TGTGCCAGCAGCACACAGCCAATCCGTGGAAAACTGTTTTTT.

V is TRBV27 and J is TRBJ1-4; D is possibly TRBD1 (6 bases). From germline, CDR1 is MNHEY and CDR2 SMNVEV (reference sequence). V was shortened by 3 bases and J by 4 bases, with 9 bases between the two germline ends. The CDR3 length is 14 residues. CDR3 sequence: CASSLAGDNEKLFF. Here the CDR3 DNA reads TGTGCCAGCAGTTTGGCAGGGGATAATGAAAAACTGTTTTTT.

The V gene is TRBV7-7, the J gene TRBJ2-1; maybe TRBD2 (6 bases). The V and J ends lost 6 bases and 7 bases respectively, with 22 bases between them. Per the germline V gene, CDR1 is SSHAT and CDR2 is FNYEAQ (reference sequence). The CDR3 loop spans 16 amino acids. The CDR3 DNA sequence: TGTGCCAGCAGTGTCCGCGTGGAGGGCCTCCGGAATGAGCAGTTCTTC. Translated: CASSVRVEGLRNEQFF.

This CDR3 is CATSRGTRNRYEQYF. The CDR3 DNA reads TGTGCCACCAGCAGAGGGACACGGAACCGCTACGAGCAGTACTTC. This chain uses TRBV15 with TRBJ2-7, with D maybe TRBD1 (5 bases). The V gene's germline CDR1 is LNHNV and CDR2 YYDKDF (reference sequence). Trimming cost V 1 base and J 3 bases, with 13 bases left between them. The CDR3 is 15 residues long.

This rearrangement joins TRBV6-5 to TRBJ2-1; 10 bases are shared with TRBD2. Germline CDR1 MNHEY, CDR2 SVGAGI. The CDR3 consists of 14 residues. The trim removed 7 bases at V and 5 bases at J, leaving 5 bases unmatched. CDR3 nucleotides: TGTGCCAGCAAACCGGGACTAGCGCACAATGAGCAGTTCTTC. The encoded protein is CASKPGLAHNEQFF.

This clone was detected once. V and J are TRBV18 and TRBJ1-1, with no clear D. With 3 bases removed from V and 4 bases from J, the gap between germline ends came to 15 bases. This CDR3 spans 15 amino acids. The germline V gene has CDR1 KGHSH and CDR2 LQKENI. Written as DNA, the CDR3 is TGTGCCAGCTCACCGAAGCATAAGGGATCCACTGAAGCTTTCTTT. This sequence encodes CASSPKHKGSTEAFF.

The CDR3 reads CASSFASGAGTSLQETQYF. Written as DNA, the CDR3 is TGTGCCAGCAGCTTCGCTAGTGGGGCGGGAACCTCCCTCCAAGAGACCCAGTACTTC. This chain uses TRBV7-9 with TRBJ2-5, with D maybe TRBD2 (6 bases). Germline-derived CDR1 and CDR2 are SEHNR and FQNEAQ (reference sequence). The CDR3 has 19 amino acids. Deletions cut 3 bases from V and 1 base from J, with 24 bases between. The complete variable domain, with remaining parts taken from reference TRBV7-9 and TRBJ2-5, reads DTGVSQNPRHKITKRGQNVTFRCDPISEHNRLYWYRQTLGQGPEFLTYFQNEAQLEKSRLLSDRFSAERPKGSFSTLEIQRTEQGDSAMYLCASSFASGAGTSLQETQYFGPGTRLLVL.

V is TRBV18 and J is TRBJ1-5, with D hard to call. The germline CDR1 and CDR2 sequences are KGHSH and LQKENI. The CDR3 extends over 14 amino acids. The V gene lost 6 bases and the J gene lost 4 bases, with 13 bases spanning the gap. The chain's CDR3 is CASSPSIGNQPQHF. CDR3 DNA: TGTGCCAGCTCCCCCTCCATAGGAAATCAGCCCCAGCATTTT.

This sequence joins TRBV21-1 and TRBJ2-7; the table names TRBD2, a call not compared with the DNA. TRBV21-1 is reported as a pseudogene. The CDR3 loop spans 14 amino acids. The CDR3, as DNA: TGTGCCAGCAGCACGGGACTAGCCATCTACGAGCAGTACTTC. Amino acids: CASSTGLAIYEQYF.

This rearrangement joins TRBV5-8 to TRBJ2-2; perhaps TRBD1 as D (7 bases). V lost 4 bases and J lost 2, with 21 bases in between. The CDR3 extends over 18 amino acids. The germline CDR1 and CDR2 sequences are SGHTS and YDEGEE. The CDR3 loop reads CASSNNRGTASNTGELFF. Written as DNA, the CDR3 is TGTGCCAGCAGCAACAACCGCGGGACAGCCAGCAACACCGGGGAGCTGTTTTTT.

The CDR3 bases are TGTGCCAGTAGTACGACAGGGACAGATACGCAGTATTTT. Translation gives CASSTTGTDTQYF. V gene TRBV19 combines with J gene TRBJ2-3; the match to TRBD1 covers 7 bases. The CDR3 consists of 13 residues. The germline V gene encodes CDR1 LNHDA and CDR2 SQIVND (reference sequence). J was trimmed by 3 bases and V by 4 bases; bases with no gene match: 1.

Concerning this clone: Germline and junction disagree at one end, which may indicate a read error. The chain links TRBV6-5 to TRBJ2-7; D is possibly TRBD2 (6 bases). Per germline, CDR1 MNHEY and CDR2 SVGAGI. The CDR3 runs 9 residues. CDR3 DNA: TGTGCCAGCAGTCCGGGACTCGACTTC. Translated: CASSPGLDF.

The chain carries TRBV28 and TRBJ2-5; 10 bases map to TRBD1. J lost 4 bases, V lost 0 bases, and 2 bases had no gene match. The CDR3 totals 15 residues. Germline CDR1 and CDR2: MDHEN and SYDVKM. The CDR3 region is CASSLWGQGRETQYF. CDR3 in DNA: TGTGCCAGCAGTTTATGGGGACAGGGGAGAGAGACCCAGTACTTC.

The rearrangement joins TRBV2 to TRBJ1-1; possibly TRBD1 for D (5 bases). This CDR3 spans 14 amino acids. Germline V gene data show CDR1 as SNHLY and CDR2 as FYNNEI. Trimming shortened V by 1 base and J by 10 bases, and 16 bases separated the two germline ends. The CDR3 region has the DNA TGTGCCAGCAGTGAAGAGGCAGCCTGGGGGGTAGCTTTCTTT. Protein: CASSEEAAWGVAFF. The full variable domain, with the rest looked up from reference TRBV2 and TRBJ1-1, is EPEVTQTPSHQVTQMGQEVILRCVPISNHLYFYWYRQILGQKVEFLVSFYNNEISEKSEIFDDQFSVERPDGSNFTLKIRSTKLEDSAMYFCASSEEAAWGVAFFGQGTRLTVV.

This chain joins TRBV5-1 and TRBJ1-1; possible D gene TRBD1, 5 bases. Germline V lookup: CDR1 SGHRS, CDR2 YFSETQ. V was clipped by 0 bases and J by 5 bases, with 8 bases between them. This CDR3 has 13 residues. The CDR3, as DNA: TGCGCCAGCAGCTTGGTAGGGGATACTGAAGCTTTCTTT. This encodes CASSLVGDTEAFF.

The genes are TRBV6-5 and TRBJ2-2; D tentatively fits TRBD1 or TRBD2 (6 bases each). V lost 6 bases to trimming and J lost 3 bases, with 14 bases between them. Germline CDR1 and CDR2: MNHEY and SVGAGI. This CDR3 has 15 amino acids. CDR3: CASRMGGAYTGELFF. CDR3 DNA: TGTGCCAGCAGGATGGGGGGCGCGTACACCGGGGAGCTGTTTTTT.

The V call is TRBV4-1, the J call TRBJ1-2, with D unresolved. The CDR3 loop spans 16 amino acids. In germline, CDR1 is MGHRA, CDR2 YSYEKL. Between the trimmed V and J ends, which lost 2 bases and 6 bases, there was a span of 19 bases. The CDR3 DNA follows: TGCGCCAGCAGCCAACTTCCCGCTAATTTCTTGGATGGCTACACCTTC. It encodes CASSQLPANFLDGYTF.

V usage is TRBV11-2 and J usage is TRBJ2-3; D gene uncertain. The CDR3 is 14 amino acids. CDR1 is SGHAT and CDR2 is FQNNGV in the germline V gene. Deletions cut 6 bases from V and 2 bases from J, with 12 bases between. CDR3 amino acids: CASRLLAPTDTQYF. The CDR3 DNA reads TGTGCCAGCAGACTCCTGGCTCCCACAGATACGCAGTATTTT.

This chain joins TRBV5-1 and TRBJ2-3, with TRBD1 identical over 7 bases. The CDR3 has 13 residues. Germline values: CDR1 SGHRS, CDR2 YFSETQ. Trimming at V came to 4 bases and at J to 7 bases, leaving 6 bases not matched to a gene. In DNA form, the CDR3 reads TGCGCCAGCAGCCCAAGGGACAGCTATACGCAGTATTTT. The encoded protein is CASSPRDSYTQYF.

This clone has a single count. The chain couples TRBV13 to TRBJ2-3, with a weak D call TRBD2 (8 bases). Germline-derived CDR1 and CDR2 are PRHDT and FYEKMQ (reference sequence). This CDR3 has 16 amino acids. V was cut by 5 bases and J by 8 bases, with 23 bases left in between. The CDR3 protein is CASSPTGIAGSGTQYF. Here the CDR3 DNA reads TGTGCCAGCAGCCCGACAGGGATAGCGGGAAGTGGTACGCAGTATTTT.

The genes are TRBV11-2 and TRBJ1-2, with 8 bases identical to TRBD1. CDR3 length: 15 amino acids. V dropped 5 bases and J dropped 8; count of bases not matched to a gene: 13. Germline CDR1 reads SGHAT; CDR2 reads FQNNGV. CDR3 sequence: CASSLTGTGSDGYTF. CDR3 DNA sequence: TGTGCCAGCAGCCTAACCGGGACAGGATCTGACGGCTACACCTTC.